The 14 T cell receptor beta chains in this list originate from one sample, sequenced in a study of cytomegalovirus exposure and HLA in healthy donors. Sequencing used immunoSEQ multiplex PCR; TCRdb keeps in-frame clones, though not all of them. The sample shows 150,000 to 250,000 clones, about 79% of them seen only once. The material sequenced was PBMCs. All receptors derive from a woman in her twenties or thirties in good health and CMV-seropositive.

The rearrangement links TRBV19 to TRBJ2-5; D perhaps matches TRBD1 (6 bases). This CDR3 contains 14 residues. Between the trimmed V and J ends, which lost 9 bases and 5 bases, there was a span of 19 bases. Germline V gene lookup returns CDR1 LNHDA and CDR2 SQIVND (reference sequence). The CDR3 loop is CASALRGHAETQYF. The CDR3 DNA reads TGTGCCAGCGCACTCAGGGGCCACGCGGAGACCCAGTACTTC.

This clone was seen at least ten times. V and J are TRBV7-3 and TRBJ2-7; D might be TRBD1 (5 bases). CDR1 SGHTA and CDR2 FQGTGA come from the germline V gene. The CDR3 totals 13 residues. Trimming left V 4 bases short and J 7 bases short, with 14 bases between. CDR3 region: CASSSGPGREQYF. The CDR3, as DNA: TGTGCCAGCAGCTCCGGTCCAGGGCGGGAGCAGTACTTC.

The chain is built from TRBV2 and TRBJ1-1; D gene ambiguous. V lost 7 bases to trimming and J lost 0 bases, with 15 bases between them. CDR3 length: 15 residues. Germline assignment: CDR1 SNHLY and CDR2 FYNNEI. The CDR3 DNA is TGTGCCAGCATTAGAATCCTGCCCATGAACACTGAAGCTTTCTTT. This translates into CASIRILPMNTEAFF.

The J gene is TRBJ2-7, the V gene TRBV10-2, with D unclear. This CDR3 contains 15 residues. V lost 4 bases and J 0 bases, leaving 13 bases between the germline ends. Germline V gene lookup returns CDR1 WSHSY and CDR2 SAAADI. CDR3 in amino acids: CASSGLLTSSYEQYF. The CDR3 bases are TGCGCCAGCAGTGGACTTCTAACCAGCTCCTACGAGCAGTACTTC.

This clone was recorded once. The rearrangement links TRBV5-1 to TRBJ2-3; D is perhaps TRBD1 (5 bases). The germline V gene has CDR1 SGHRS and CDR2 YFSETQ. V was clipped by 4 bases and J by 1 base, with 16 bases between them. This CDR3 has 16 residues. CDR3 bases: TGCGCCAGCAGCCCCCAGGGTAATCCTGGCACAGATACGCAGTATTTT. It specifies CASSPQGNPGTDTQYF.

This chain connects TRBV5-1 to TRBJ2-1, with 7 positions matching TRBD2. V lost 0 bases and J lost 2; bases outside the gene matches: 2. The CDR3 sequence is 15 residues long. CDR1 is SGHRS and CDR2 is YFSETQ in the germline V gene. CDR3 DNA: TGCGCCAGCAGCTTGGCCAGCGGGGCCTACAATGAGCAGTTCTTC. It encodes CASSLASGAYNEQFF.

This chain's CDR3 is CASSHTLGSTEGDGYTF. In nucleotides, the CDR3 is TGCGCCAGCAGTCACACCTTGGGCAGTACCGAGGGGGATGGCTACACCTTC. J is TRBJ1-2 and V is TRBV23-1; weak D call: TRBD1 (6 bases). TRBV23-1 is an open reading frame, and its role is uncertain. The V end was cut by 3 bases, the J end by 6 bases, with 23 bases between. The CDR3 contains 17 residues.

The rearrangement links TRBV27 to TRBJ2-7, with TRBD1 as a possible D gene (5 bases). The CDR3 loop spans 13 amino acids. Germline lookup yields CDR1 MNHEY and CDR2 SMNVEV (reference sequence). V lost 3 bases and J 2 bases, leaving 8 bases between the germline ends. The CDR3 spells CASSFRGPYEQYF. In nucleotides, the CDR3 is TGTGCCAGCAGTTTTAGGGGCCCCTACGAGCAGTACTTC.

The CDR3 sequence: CASSEAHIPNQPQHF. As DNA, the CDR3 is TGTGCCAGCAGTGAAGCCCACATCCCTAATCAGCCCCAGCATTTT. J is TRBJ1-5 and V is TRBV2; the D is unclear. CDR1 and CDR2 (germline): SNHLY, FYNNEI. The V end lost 0 bases, the J end lost 4 bases, and 10 bases lay between the germline ends. The CDR3 extends over 15 amino acids.

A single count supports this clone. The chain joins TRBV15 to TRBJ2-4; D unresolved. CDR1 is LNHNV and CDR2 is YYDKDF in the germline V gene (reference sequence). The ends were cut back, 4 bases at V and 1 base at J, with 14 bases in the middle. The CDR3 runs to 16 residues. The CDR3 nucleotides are TGTGCCACCAGCATTGACTCAACGCGGGCCAAAAACATTCAGTACTTC. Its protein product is CATSIDSTRAKNIQYF.

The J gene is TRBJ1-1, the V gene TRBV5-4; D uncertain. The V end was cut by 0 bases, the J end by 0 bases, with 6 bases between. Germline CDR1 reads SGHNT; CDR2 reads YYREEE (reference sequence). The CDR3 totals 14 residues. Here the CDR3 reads CASSLDQLNTEAFF. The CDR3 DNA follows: TGTGCCAGCAGCTTGGACCAGTTGAACACTGAAGCTTTCTTT.

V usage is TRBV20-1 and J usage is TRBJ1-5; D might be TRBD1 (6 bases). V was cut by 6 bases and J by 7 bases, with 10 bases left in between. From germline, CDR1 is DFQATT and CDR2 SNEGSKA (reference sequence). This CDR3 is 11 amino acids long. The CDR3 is CSAGGGQPQHF. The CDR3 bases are TGCAGTGCAGGTGGGGGCCAGCCCCAGCATTTT.

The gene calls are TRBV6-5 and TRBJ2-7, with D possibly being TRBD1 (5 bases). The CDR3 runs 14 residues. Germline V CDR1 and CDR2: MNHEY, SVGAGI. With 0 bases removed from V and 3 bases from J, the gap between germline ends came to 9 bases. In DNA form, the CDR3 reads TGTGCCAGCAGTTACTCCGACAGTAACTACGAGCAGTACTTC. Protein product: CASSYSDSNYEQYF.

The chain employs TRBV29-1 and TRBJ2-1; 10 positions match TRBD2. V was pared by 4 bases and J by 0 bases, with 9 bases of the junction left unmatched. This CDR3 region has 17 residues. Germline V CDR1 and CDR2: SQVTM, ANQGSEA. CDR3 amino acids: CSVVRSSGSFSYNEQFF. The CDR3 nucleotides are TGCAGCGTTGTCCGGTCTAGCGGGAGCTTCTCCTACAATGAGCAGTTCTTC.